This is a list of T cell receptor beta chains from one sample in a study of blood T cell repertoires in COVID-19. Sequencing used immunoSEQ multiplex PCR; TCRdb keeps in-frame clones, though not all of them. This sample has a few hundred thousand clones, with 86% found just once. Specimen: peripheral blood. These receptors were collected from a woman in her fifties or sixties with acute or convalescent COVID-19. Each CDR3 is given with its conserved first and last residue.

v_call cdr3_aa
TRBV21-1 CASSKGGTETNTGELFF
TRBV6-2/TRBV6-3 CASSYRGGLAAYYNEQFF
TRBV30 CAWSRTGRFYGYTF
TRBV28 CASSRTGTHSYGYTF
TRBV18 CASSLGQEITDTQYF
TRBV7-9 CASADRGNYGYTF
TRBV3-1/TRBV3-2 CASSRAKDYTF
TRBV4-3 CASSQRFLGTPGGYTF
TRBV7-2 CASSPRGTGASYNEQFF
TRBV7-3 CASSLVGQGYEQYF
TRBV7-2 CASSSWEREGYEQYF
TRBV5-1 CASSPGTGNQPQHF
TRBV7-2 CASGTGSTEAFF
TRBV5-1 CASSLDGQRRTEAFF
TRBV27 CASSWDRGPYEQYF
TRBV18 CASSPPAGKTGANVLTF
TRBV19 CASSILSGRGRIYNEQFF
TRBV18 CASSGSGETQYF
TRBV7-6 CASSYRYNEQFF
TRBV19 CASQNQGQPRPQHF
TRBV5-8 CASSLSAGRSSYNEQFF
TRBV18 CASSLYLRRSGNTIYF
TRBV18 CASSPSRSTDTQYF
TRBV7-3 CASSATSGSDEQFF
TRBV30 CAWSVGLALNEKLFF
TRBV7-3 CASSPGVRSGANVLTF